Following are 14 T cell receptor beta chains from one sample sequenced in a study of blood T cell repertoires in COVID-19 (TCRdb year 2020). The library came from the immunoSEQ multiplex PCR assay. TCRdb carries this immuneACCESS record with in-frame sequences only. Its versions omit some clonotypes, under half of them owing to an unresolved V gene in the studies checked, with the rest unexplained. The sample table lists 100,000 to 150,000 clones, around 88% of them with a count of one. 2% to 2.5% of the sample belongs to the ten largest clones. Sequencing input: PBMCs or T cells enriched from blood (not recorded which). Every receptor here comes from a woman in her forties or fifties who had recovered from COVID-19.

The chain is built from TRBV6-6 and TRBJ2-7; 8 nucleotides line up with TRBD1. This CDR3 comprises 15 residues. CDR1 is MNHNY and CDR2 is SVGAGI in the germline V gene (reference sequence). The J segment lost 4 bases and the V segment lost 7 bases, leaving 12 bases of the junction unmatched. CDR3 amino acids: CASNPKRDRKYEQYF. The CDR3 DNA sequence: TGTGCCAGCAACCCCAAACGGGACAGGAAATACGAGCAGTACTTC.

V gene TRBV30 combines with J gene TRBJ2-3; weak D call: TRBD2 (6 bases). Germline CDR1 and CDR2: GTSNPN and SVGIG (reference sequence). V dropped 1 base and J dropped 1 base, with 9 bases sitting between them. The CDR3 runs to 14 residues. The CDR3 coding sequence is TGTGCCTGGAGTGGGGGGGTCGGCACAGATACGCAGTATTTT. Amino acids: CAWSGGVGTDTQYF.

V gene TRBV13 combines with J gene TRBJ2-3; perhaps TRBD2 as D (6 bases). Germline V CDR1 and CDR2: PRHDT, FYEKMQ (reference sequence). The V end was cut by 11 bases, the J end by 9 bases, with 24 bases between. The CDR3 covers 14 residues. CDR3 coding DNA: TGTGCCGGTAAGCTGGGGAACGGGGGACCGACGCAGTATTTT. This gives the protein CAGKLGNGGPTQYF.

The chain carries TRBV25-1 and TRBJ2-2; 9 positions agree with TRBD1. V was clipped by 6 bases and J by 6 bases; unmatched bases: 2. Looked up from germline, CDR1 is MGHDK and CDR2 is SYGVNS. CDR3 length: 13 residues. The CDR3 DNA follows: TGTGCCAGCAGAACAGGGGGCTCCGGGGAGCTGTTTTTT. It codes for CASRTGGSGELFF.

This chain links TRBV5-4 with TRBJ1-6; the D gene is possibly TRBD1 (6 bases). The ends were cut back, 3 bases at V and 10 bases at J, with 14 bases in the middle. The CDR3 totals 14 residues. CDR1 is SGHNT and CDR2 is YYREEE in the germline V gene (reference sequence). The CDR3 DNA reads TGTGCCAGCAGCTCCAGGGGATTAGGGTCACCCCTCCACTTT. It is translated as CASSSRGLGSPLHF. Filled out from reference TRBV5-4 and TRBJ1-6, the complete variable domain reads ETGVTQSPTHLIKTRGQQVTLRCSSQSGHNTVSWYQQALGQGPQFIFQYYREEENGRGNFPPRFSGLQFPNYSSELNVNALELDDSALYLCASSSRGLGSPLHFGNGTRLTVT.

About this clone itself: Other DNA sequences in this specimen translate into the identical CDR3. This chain connects TRBV7-9 to TRBJ1-5; D is ambiguous. V gave up 3 bases and J gave up 5 bases, with 5 bases separating them. Per the germline V gene, CDR1 is SEHNR and CDR2 is FQNEAQ (reference sequence). This CDR3 region has 12 residues. The CDR3 sequence is CASSFSDQPQHF. The CDR3 region has the DNA TGTGCCAGCAGCTTCAGTGATCAGCCCCAGCATTTT.

The chain has TRBV9 and TRBJ2-1; possibly TRBD2 for D (5 bases). The CDR3 covers 15 residues. Germline V gene data show CDR1 as SGDLS and CDR2 as YYNGEE. With 2 bases removed from V and 0 bases from J, the gap between germline ends came to 9 bases. CDR3 in DNA: TGTGCCAGCAGCGTCGGGGTAGGCTCCTACAATGAGCAGTTCTTC. Amino acid sequence: CASSVGVGSYNEQFF.

This rearrangement joins TRBV7-3 to TRBJ2-2; 10 bases are a match to TRBD2. The germline V gene has CDR1 SGHTA and CDR2 FQGTGA. The ends lost 5 bases at V and 7 bases at J; junction bases unmatched: 10. CDR3 length: 16 residues. DNA of the CDR3: TGTGCCAGCAGCCTCACCAGCGGGGGGGCCCGCGGGGAGCTGTTTTTT. This gives the protein CASSLTSGGARGELFF.

The chain is built from TRBV23-1 and TRBJ1-1; D might be TRBD1 (5 bases). TRBV23-1 belongs to the ORF category, with a function that is uncertain. This CDR3 spans 15 amino acids. V dropped 4 bases and J dropped 1 base, with 13 bases sitting between them. The CDR3, as DNA: TGCGCCAGCAGTCCCGGGAGGGACCCGAACACTGAAGCTTTCTTT. Its translation is CASSPGRDPNTEAFF.

The gene calls are TRBV29-1 and TRBJ1-1, with D tentatively TRBD1 (5 bases). Trimming took off 4 bases at V and 4 bases at J, with 19 bases between the two ends. Germline lookup yields CDR1 SQVTM and CDR2 ANQGSEA. The CDR3 runs to 15 residues. The CDR3 DNA sequence: TGCAGCGTTGTGGAGTTCAGGGATGGGGTCACTGAAGCTTTCTTT. This codes for CSVVEFRDGVTEAFF.

In its sample, this clone was seen a few times. J is TRBJ2-7 and V is TRBV19; D may be TRBD1 (6 bases). The CDR3 has 12 residues. Germline assignment: CDR1 LNHDA and CDR2 SQIVND (reference sequence). The ends were cut back, 3 bases at V and 7 bases at J, with 10 bases in the middle. DNA for the CDR3: TGTGCCAGTAGTATCGGTGACAGGGAGCAGTACTTC. This codes for CASSIGDREQYF.

V gene TRBV19 combines with J gene TRBJ2-7; the D gene is possibly TRBD1 (5 bases). Germline V gives CDR1 LNHDA, CDR2 SQIVND (reference sequence). V lost 6 bases, J lost 2 bases, and 11 bases lay in between. This CDR3 has 13 amino acids. This CDR3 reads CASRGQRPYEQYF. The CDR3 DNA reads as TGTGCCAGTAGGGGGCAGCGACCCTACGAGCAGTACTTC.

The rearrangement joins TRBV7-6 to TRBJ1-3; D is unclear. The CDR3 sequence is 16 residues long. Per the germline V gene, CDR1 is SGHVS and CDR2 is FNYEAQ. The V and J ends lost 2 bases and 2 bases respectively, with 13 bases between them. The CDR3 is CASSLSGQRAGNTIYF. Here the CDR3 DNA reads TGTGCCAGCAGCTTATCCGGGCAGAGGGCTGGAAACACCATATATTTT. Full variable domain (remainder filled in from reference TRBV7-6 and TRBJ1-3): GAGVSQSPRYKVTKRGQDVALRCDPISGHVSLYWYRQALGQGPEFLTYFNYEAQQDKSGLPNDRFSAERPEGSISTLTIQRTEQRDSAMYRCASSLSGQRAGNTIYFGEGSWLTVV.

V is TRBV11-3 and J is TRBJ2-3, with 7 positions matching TRBD2. This CDR3 has 13 amino acids. The ends lost 5 bases at V and 4 bases at J; junction bases unmatched: 3. Germline V gene sequence: CDR1 SGHNT, CDR2 YENEEA. CDR3 protein: CASSARGADTQYF. DNA for the CDR3: TGTGCCAGCAGCGCTCGGGGGGCAGATACGCAGTATTTT.